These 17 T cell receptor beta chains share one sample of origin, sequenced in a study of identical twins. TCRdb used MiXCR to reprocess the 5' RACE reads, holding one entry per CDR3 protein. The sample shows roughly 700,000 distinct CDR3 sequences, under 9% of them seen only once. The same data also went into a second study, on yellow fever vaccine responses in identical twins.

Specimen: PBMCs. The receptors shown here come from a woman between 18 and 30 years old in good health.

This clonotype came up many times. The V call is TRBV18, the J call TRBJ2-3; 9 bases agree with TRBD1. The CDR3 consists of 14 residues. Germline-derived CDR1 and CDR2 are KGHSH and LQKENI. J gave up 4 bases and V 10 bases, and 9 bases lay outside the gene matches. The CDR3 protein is CATARDRAPDTQYF. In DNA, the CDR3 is TGTGCCACCGCCCGGGACAGGGCCCCAGATACGCAGTATTTT.

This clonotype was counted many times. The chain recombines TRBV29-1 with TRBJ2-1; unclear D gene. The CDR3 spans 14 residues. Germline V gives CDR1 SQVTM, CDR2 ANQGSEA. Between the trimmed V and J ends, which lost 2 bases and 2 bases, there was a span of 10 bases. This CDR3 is CSVEPPEPYNEQFF. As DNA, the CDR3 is TGCAGCGTTGAACCCCCGGAGCCCTACAATGAGCAGTTCTTC.

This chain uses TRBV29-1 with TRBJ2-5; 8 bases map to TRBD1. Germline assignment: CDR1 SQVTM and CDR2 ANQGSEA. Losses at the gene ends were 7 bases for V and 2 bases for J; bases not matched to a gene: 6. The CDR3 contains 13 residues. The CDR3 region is CSAHRDRQETQYF. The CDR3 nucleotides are TGCAGCGCCCACAGGGACAGGCAAGAGACCCAGTACTTC.

CDR3 loop: CASSLTDGGTDTQYF. CDR3 sequence (DNA): TGCGCCAGCAGCTTGACGGATGGGGGCACAGATACGCAGTATTTT. The genes are TRBV5-1 and TRBJ2-3; D uncertain. This CDR3 has 15 amino acids. The germline V gene has CDR1 SGHRS and CDR2 YFSETQ. The germline V and J ends were trimmed by 1 base and 1 base, with 10 bases remaining between them. The variable domain in full, with the rest retrieved from reference TRBV5-1 and TRBJ2-3, is KAGVTQTPRYLIKTRGQQVTLSCSPISGHRSVSWYQQTPGQGLQFLFEYFSETQRNKGNFPGRFSGRQFSNSRSEMNVSTLELGDSALYLCASSLTDGGTDTQYFGPGTRLTVL.

CDR3 DNA sequence: TGTGCCAGCAGCCAAGATAAGTCCAGCCCGCAGTATTTT. Its protein is CASSQDKSSPQYF. V and J are TRBV3-1 and TRBJ2-3; no clear D gene. The V gene lost 0 bases and the J gene lost 10 bases, with 11 bases spanning the gap. Germline loops: CDR1 LGHDT, CDR2 YNNKEL (reference sequence). The CDR3 length is 13 residues.

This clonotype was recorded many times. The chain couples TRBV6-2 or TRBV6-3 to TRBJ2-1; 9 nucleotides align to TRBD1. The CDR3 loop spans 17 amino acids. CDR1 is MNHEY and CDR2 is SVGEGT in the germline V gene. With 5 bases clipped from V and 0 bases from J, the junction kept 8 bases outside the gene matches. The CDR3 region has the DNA TGTGCCAGCAGTCATGAACAGGGGGCTGTCTCCTACAATGAGCAGTTCTTC. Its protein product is CASSHEQGAVSYNEQFF.

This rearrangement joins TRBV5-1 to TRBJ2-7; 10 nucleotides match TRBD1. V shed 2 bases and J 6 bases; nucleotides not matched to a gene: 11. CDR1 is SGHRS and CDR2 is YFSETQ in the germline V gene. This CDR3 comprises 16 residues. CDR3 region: CASSFHTGTGEREQYF. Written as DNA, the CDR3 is TGCGCCAGCAGCTTTCACACCGGGACAGGGGAGCGCGAGCAGTACTTC.

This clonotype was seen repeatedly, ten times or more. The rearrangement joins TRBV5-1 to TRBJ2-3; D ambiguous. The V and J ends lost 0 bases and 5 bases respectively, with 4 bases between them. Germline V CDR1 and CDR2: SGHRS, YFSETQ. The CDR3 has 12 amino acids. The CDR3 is CASSLEGDTQYF. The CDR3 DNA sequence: TGCGCCAGCAGCTTGGAAGGAGATACGCAGTATTTT.

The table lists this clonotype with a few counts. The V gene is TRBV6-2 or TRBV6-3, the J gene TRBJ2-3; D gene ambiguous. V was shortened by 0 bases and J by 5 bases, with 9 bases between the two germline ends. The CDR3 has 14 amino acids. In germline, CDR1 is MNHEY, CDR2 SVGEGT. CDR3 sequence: CASSYSTGGDTQYF. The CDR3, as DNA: TGTGCCAGCAGTTACTCGACGGGCGGAGATACGCAGTATTTT.

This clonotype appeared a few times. CDR3: CASSAGLAGSGEQFF. CDR3 DNA sequence: TGCGCCAGCAGCGCGGGACTAGCGGGTTCCGGTGAGCAGTTCTTC. The chain couples TRBV5-1 to TRBJ2-1, with 12 bases that match TRBD2. V shed 4 bases and J 9 bases; nucleotides not matched to a gene: 8. This CDR3 region has 15 residues. The germline CDR1 and CDR2 sequences are SGHRS and YFSETQ.

As DNA, the CDR3 is TGTGCCAGCAGTACACTAGCGGGGAAGGTCACAGATACGCAGTATTTT. It specifies CASSTLAGKVTDTQYF. The chain employs TRBV6-1 and TRBJ2-3; 10 nucleotides match TRBD2. V gave up 5 bases and J gave up 2 bases; unmatched junction bases: 7. Germline CDR1 MNHNS, CDR2 SASEGT. CDR3 length: 16 residues.

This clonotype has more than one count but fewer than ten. As DNA, the CDR3 is TGCGCCAGCAGCTTGGGGGGTGGGGGACCTAGACAGTGGAGCTCCTACAATGAGCAGTTCTTC. Translation: CASSLGGGGPRQWSSYNEQFF. The genes are TRBV5-1 and TRBJ2-1, with D perhaps being TRBD1 or TRBD2 (5 bases each). CDR3 size: 21 residues. Germline V gene sequence: CDR1 SGHRS, CDR2 YFSETQ. Trimming pared 0 bases from V and 0 bases from J, leaving 25 bases between.

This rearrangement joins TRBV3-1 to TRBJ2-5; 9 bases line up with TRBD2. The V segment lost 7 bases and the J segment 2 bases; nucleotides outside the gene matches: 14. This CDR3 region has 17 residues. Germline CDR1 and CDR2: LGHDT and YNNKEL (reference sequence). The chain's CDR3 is CASTILGASGEQETQYF. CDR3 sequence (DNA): TGTGCCAGCACTATACTCGGGGCTAGCGGGGAACAAGAGACCCAGTACTTC.

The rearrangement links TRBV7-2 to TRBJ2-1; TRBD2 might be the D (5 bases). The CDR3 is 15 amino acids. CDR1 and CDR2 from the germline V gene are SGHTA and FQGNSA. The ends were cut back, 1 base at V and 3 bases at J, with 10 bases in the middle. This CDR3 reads CASSLEAVLYNEQFF. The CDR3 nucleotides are TGTGCCAGCAGCTTAGAAGCGGTTCTCTACAATGAGCAGTTCTTC.

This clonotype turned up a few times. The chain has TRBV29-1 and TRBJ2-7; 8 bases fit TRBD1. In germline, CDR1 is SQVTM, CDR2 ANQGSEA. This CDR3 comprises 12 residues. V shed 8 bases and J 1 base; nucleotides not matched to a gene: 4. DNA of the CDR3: TGCAGCACCCGACAGGGGTCCTACGAGCAGTACTTC. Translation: CSTRQGSYEQYF.

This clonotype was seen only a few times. The CDR3 DNA reads TGTGCCAGCACCGTCGAGACAGGGTACCAAGAGACCCAGTACTTC. This translates into CASTVETGYQETQYF. The V and J genes are TRBV12-3 or TRBV12-4 and TRBJ2-5; TRBD1 matches at 7 bases. The CDR3 covers 15 residues. The trim removed 7 bases at V and 0 bases at J, leaving 8 bases unmatched.

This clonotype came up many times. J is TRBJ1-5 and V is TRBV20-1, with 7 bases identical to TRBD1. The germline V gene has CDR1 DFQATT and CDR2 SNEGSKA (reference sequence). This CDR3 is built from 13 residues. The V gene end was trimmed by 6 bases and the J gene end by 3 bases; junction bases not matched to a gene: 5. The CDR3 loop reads CSAPGQFNQPQHF. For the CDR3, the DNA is TGCAGTGCGCCGGGACAGTTCAATCAGCCCCAGCATTTT.